The T cell receptor (beta chain) under discussion was sequenced for a study of blood T cells in healthy people across ages. There were at least 5 micrograms of total RNA extracted from every sample. A sample-barcoded 5' primer and a J-beta primer mix were used in a second PCR of roughly 6 to 11 cycles. Each cDNA molecule, via a template-switch adaptor with 12 random nucleotides, was tagged. Every sample produced at least 3 million CDR3-containing paired-end reads. TCRdb called the 5' RACE reads again in MiXCR, with one record for every CDR3 protein. Among 1.5 million to 2 million distinct CDR3 sequences listed, 28% were seen once. The germline gives CDR1 MNHNS, CDR2 SASEGT. The CDR3 has 13 amino acids. Trimming removed 7 bases from V and 0 bases from J, with 9 bases in between. This clonotype occurred a few times.

This sequence originates from a woman in her twenties or thirties in good health. The chain has TRBV6-1 and TRBJ1-1; D perhaps matches TRBD1 (5 bases). Source material: blood. The CDR3 region is CASIAGLNTEAFF. The CDR3 DNA reads as TGTGCCAGCATCGCAGGGTTGAACACTGAAGCTTTCTTT.